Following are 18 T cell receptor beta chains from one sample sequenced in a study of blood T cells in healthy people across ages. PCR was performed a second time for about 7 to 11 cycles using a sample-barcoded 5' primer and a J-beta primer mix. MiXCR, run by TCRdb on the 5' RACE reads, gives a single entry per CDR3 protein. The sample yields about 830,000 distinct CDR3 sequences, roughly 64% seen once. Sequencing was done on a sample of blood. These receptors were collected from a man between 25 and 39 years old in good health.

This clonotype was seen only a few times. The chain's CDR3 is CSARVAAEYTDTQYF. Here the CDR3 DNA reads TGCAGTGCTAGAGTCGCAGCGGAATACACAGATACGCAGTATTTT. This chain links TRBV20-1 with TRBJ2-3; D is possibly TRBD2 (5 bases). CDR1 and CDR2 from the germline V gene are DFQATT and SNEGSKA (reference sequence). The CDR3 totals 15 residues. V was trimmed by 1 base and J by 2 bases, leaving 13 bases between them.

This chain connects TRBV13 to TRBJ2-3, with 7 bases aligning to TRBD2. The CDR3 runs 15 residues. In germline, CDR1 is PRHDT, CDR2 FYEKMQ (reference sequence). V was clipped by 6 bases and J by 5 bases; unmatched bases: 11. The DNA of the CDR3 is TGTGCCAGCAGTAAGACTAGCTTTGGGGGAGATACGCAGTATTTT. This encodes CASSKTSFGGDTQYF.

The CDR3 nucleotides read TGTGCCAGCAGTGGGGTACTAGCGGGAGGCTACAATGAGCAGTTCTTC. Translation gives CASSGVLAGGYNEQFF. V is TRBV2 and J is TRBJ2-1, with 12 bases matching TRBD2. CDR1 and CDR2 (germline): SNHLY, FYNNEI. With 4 bases clipped from V and 3 bases from J, the junction kept 4 bases outside the gene matches. The CDR3 sequence is 16 residues long.

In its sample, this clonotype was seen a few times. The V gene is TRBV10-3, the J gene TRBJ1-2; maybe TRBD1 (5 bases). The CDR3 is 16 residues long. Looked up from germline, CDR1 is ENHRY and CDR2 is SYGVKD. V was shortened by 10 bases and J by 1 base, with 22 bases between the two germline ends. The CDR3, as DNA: TGTGCCACCCGGTATACAGGAGCGGAGGTTAACTATGGCTACACCTTC. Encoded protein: CATRYTGAEVNYGYTF.

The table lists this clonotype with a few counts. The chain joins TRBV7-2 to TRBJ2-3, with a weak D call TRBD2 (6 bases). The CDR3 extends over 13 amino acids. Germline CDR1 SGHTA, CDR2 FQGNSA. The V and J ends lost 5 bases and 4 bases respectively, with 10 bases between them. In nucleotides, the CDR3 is TGTGCCAGCAGCCCGCGGGGAGCAGATACGCAGTATTTT. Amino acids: CASSPRGADTQYF.

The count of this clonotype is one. The CDR3 loop is CASSQQGSTDTQYF. For the CDR3, the DNA is TGCGCCAGCAGCCAGCAGGGGAGCACAGATACGCAGTATTTT. This chain joins TRBV4-1 and TRBJ2-3, with a possible D match to TRBD1 (6 bases). Trimming stripped 3 bases from V and 0 bases from J, with 7 bases between. This CDR3 is 14 amino acids long. The germline CDR1 and CDR2 sequences are MGHRA and YSYEKL.

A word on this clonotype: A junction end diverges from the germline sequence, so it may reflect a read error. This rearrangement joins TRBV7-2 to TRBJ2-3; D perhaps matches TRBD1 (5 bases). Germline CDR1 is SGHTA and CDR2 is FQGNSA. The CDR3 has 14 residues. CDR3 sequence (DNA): TGTGCCAGCAGCTTAAGACTGCCGACAGAGACGCAGTATTTT. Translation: CASSLRLPTETQYF.

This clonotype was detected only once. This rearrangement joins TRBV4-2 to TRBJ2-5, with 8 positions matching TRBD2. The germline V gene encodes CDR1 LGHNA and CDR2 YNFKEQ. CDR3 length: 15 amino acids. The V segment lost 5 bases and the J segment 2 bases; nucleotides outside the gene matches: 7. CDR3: CASSSSGGTQETQYF. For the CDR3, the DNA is TGTGCCAGCAGCAGTTCGGGAGGGACACAAGAGACCCAGTACTTC.

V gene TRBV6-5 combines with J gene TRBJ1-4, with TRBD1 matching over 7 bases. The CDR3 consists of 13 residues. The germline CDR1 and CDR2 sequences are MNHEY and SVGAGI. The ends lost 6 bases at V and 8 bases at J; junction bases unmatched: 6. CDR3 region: CASRRQGREKLFF. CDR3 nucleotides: TGTGCCAGCAGAAGACAGGGTCGGGAAAAACTGTTTTTT.

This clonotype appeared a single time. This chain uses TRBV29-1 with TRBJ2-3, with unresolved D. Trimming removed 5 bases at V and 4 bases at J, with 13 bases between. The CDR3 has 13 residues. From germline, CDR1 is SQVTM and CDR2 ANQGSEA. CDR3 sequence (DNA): TGCAGCGTTCGAGTCGGATACTCAGATACGCAGTATTTT. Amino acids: CSVRVGYSDTQYF.

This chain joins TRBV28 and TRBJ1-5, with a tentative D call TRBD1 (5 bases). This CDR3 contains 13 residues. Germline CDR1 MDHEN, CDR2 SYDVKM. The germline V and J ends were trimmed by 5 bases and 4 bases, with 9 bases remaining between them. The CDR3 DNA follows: TGTGCCAGCAGTCGACAGAGGAATCAGCCCCAGCATTTT. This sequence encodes CASSRQRNQPQHF.

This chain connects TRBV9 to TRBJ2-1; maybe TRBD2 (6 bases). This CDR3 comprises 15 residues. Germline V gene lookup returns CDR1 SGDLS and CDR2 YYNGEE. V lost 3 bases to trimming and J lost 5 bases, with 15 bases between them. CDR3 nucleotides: TGTGCCAGCAGCGCGTCCGGAGGGCAAGACAATGAGCAGTTCTTC. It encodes CASSASGGQDNEQFF.

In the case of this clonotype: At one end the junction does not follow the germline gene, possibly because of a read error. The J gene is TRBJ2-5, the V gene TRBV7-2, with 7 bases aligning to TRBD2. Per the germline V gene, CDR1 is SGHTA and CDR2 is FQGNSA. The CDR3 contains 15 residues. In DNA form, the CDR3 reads TGTGCCAGCGGCTTAGGGACTACGTACCAAGAGACCCAGTACTTC. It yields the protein CASGLGTTYQETQYF.

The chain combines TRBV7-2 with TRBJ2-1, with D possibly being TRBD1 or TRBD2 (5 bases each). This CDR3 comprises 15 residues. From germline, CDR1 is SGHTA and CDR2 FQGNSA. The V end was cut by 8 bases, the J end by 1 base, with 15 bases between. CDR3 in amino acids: CASVEGPVSYNEQFF. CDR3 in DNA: TGTGCCAGCGTAGAGGGGCCGGTTTCCTACAATGAGCAGTTCTTC.

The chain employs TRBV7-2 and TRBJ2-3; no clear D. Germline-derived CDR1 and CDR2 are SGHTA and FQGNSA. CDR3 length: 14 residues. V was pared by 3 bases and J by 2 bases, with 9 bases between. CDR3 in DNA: TGTGCCAGCAGCTTCGGGCCCACCACAGATACGCAGTATTTT. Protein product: CASSFGPTTDTQYF.

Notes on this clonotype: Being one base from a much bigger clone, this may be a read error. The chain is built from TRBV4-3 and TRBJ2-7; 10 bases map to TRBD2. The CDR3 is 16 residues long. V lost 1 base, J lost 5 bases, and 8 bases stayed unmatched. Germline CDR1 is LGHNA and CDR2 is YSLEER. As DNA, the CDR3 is TGCGCCAGCAGCCAAGGGATTGCTAGCGGGAGCCACGAGCAGTACTTC. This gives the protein CASSQGIASGSHEQYF.

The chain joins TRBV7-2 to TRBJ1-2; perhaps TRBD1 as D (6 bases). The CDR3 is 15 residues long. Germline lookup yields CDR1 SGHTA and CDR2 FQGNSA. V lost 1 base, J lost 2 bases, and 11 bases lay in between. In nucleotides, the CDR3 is TGTGCCAGCAGCTTAGACGTAGGACAGAACTATGGCTACACCTTC. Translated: CASSLDVGQNYGYTF.

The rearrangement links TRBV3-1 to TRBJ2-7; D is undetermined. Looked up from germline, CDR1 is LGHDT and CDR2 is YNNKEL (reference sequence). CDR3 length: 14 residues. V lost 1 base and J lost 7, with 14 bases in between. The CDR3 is CASSQAATAGEQYF. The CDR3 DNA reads TGTGCCAGCAGCCAAGCTGCGACGGCCGGGGAGCAGTACTTC.